This T cell receptor beta chain appears in the sequencing data of a study of cytomegalovirus exposure and HLA in healthy donors. In the case of this clone: Its antigen remains unknown.

The germline V gene encodes CDR1 MNHEY and CDR2 SMNVEV (reference sequence). The ends were cut back, 6 bases at V and 1 base at J, with 11 bases in the middle. The CDR3 has 14 amino acids. Primers included in the PCR were 60 Vbeta and 13 Jbeta primers. Assay: immunoSEQ multiplex PCR; the TCRdb copy retains only in-frame clones and omits some. The table shows roughly 180,000 clones, with about 73% occurring only once. Overall study results and limits: TCR beta V- and J-gene trimming was later associated with a missense DCLRE1C variant. Most CMV-associated TCR beta chains were later found to appear HLA-restricted. Most TCR sequences were seen very rarely across donors, but some public TCRs occurred in many.

V gene TRBV27 combines with J gene TRBJ2-3, with D tentatively TRBD1 (5 bases). The sample comprised PBMCs. The origin of this receptor is a woman in her forties or fifties in good health and CMV-seropositive. CDR3 in amino acids: CASSYRFGTDTQYF. The CDR3 region has the DNA TGTGCCAGCAGCTACAGGTTCGGCACAGATACGCAGTATTTT.